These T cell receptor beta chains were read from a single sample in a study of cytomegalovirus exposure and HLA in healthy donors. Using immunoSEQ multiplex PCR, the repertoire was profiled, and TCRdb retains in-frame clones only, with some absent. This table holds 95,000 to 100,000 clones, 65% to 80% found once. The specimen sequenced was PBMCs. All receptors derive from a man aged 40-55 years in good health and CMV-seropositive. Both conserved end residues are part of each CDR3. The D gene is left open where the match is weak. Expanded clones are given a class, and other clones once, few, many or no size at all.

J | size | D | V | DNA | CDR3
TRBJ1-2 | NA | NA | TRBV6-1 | TGTGCCAGCAGAAATACAGGATCCTATGGCTACACCTTC | CASRNTGSYGYTF
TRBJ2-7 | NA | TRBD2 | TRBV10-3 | TGTGCCATCAGGGATACAATAGCGGGATCTTCCTACGAGCAGTACTTC | CAIRDTIAGSSYEQYF
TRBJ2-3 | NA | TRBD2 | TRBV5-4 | TGTGCCAGCAGCTTAGCGGGAGGGGGCACAGATACGCAGTATTTT | CASSLAGGGTDTQYF
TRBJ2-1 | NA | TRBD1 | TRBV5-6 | TGTGCCAGCAGTCGTCCTTTTCAAGGACAGGGGATCTACAATGAGCAGTTCTTC | CASSRPFQGQGIYNEQFF
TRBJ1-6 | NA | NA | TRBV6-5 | TGTGCCAGCCGCGGGTACCTTGGGTATAATTCACCCCTCCACTTT | CASRGYLGYNSPLHF
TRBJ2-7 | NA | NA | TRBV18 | TGTGCCAGCTCACCACCCGGGGTCTACGAGCAGTACTTC | CASSPPGVYEQYF
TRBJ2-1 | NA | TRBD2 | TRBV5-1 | TGCGCCAGCAGCTTGACGACTAGCGGGGCCTACAATGAGCAGTTCTTC | CASSLTTSGAYNEQFF
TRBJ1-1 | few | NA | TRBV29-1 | TGCAGCGGGGAGATGAACACTGAAGCTTTCTTT | CSGEMNTEAFF
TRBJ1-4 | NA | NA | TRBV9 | TGTGCCAGCAGCGAGGGGGATCCTAATGAAAAACTGTTTTTT | CASSEGDPNEKLFF
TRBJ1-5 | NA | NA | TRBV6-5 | TGTGCCAGCAGTTACCGACAGTATAGCAATCAGCCCCAGCATTTT | CASSYRQYSNQPQHF
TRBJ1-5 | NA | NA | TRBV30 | TGTGCCCGGCCTTCGGAGGAGCCCCAGCATTTT | CARPSEEPQHF
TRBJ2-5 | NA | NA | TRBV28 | TGTGCCAGCAGTTTGGGGACTTTAGAGACCCAGTACTTC | CASSLGTLETQYF
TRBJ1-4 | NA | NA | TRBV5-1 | TGCGCCAGCAGCCTCCTCCCGGGGGGGTATGAAAAACTGTTTTTT | CASSLLPGGYEKLFF
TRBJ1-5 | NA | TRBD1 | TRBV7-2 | TGTGCCAGCAGCTTAGACCGGGACAGGGCCGCCCATTTT | CASSLDRDRAAHF
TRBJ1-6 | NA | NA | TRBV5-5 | TGTGCCAGCAGCTTGGTAGTTAATAATTCACCCCTCCACTTT | CASSLVVNNSPLHF
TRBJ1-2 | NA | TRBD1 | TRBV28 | TGTGCCAGCAGTTCGCGGACAGGGAGGGACTATGGCTACACCTTC | CASSSRTGRDYGYTF
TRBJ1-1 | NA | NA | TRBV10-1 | TGCGCCAGCAGTGAGTCGGCCAGGCGAACTGAAGCTTTCTTT | CASSESARRTEAFF
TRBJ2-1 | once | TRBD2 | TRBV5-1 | TGCGCCAGCAGCTTTCGGGGGGGTCATGAGCAGTTCTTC | CASSFRGGHEQFF
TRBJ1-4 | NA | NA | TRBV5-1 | TGCGCCAGCAGCGGCGCCGGCGGGGGTAGTGAAAAACTGTTTTTT | CASSGAGGGSEKLFF
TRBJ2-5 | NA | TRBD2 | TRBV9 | TGTGCCAGCAGCCCATGGAGCGGGGGGGTTCAAGAGACCCAGTACTTC | CASSPWSGGVQETQYF
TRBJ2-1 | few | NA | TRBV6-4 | TGTGCCAGCAGTGACAGTGGGGGGGGCGAGGCCTACAATGAGCAGTTCTTC | CASSDSGGGEAYNEQFF
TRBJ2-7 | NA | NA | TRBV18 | TGTGCCAGCTCACCACAAGGGAGCTCCTACGAGCAGTACTTC | CASSPQGSSYEQYF
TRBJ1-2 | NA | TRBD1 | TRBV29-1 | TGCAGCGTGAAAGGACAGGCTTATGGCTACACCTTC | CSVKGQAYGYTF
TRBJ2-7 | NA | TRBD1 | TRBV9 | TGTGCCAGCAGCGTGCGGACAGGGTGGAGCGAGCAGTACTTC | CASSVRTGWSEQYF
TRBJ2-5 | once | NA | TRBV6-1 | TGTGCCAGCAGTGAATGGGCGTCGGAAGAGACCCAGTACTTC | CASSEWASEETQYF
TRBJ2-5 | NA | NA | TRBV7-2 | TGTGCCAGCAGCTTAGTTGGGGGGGAGACCCAGTACTTC | CASSLVGGETQYF
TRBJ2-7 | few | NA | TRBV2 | TGTGCCAGCCGGAACCTAGCCCCCTACGAGCAGTACTTC | CASRNLAPYEQYF
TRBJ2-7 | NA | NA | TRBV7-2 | TGTGCCAGCACCGAAAGCGTCCGCTCCTACGAGCAGTACTTC | CASTESVRSYEQYF
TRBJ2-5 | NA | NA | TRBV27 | TGTGCCAGCAGACCTCGCCCACGTAGTACAGAGACCCAGTACTTC | CASRPRPRSTETQYF
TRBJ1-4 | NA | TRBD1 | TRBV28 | TGTGCCAGCAGTTTTTCCGGGACAGGGGAATGGATGGATGAAAAACTGTTTTTT | CASSFSGTGEWMDEKLFF
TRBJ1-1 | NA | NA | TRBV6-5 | TGTGCCAGCTGGCGGATGTCCATTTTTGAAGCTTTCTTT | CASWRMSIFEAFF
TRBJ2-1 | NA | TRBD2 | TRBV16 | TGTGCCAGCACGATAGGGGGGACTAGTGTCCATGAGCAGTTCTTC | CASTIGGTSVHEQFF
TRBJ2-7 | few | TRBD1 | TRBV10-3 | TGTGCCATCAGTGAAGGAGGGACAGGCGCCTACGAGCAGTACTTC | CAISEGGTGAYEQYF
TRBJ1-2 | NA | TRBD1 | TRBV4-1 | TGCGCCAGCAGCTTCCGGGACAGGGAAAGGGAGGGCTACACCTTC | CASSFRDREREGYTF
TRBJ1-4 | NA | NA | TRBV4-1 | TGCGCCAGCAGCCAAGATCCGATGGGAGGGGTGGAAAAACTGTTTTTT | CASSQDPMGGVEKLFF
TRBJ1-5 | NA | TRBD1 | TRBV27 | TGTGCCAGCAGTTTATCGACAGGGCTGAGCAATCAGCCCCAGCATTTT | CASSLSTGLSNQPQHF
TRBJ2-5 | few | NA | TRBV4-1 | TGCGCCAGCAGCCGAGGAGCGGTTCGTGAGACCCAGTACTTC | CASSRGAVRETQYF
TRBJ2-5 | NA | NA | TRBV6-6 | TGTGCCAGCAGTTACTCGGGCCCTAAAGAGACCCAGTACTTC | CASSYSGPKETQYF
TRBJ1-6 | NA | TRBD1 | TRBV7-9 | TGTGCCAGCAGAGCCGGGACAGGGGGCTTGGCCCTCCACTTT | CASRAGTGGLALHF
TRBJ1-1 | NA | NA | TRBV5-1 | TGCGCCAGCACGCTTACCTCGGACAGATACACTGAAGCTTTCTTT | CASTLTSDRYTEAFF
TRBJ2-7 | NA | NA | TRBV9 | TGTGCCAGCAGCGGAGGAGTTGACAGCCTATTATTTTCCTACGAGCAGTACTTC | CASSGGVDSLLFSYEQYF
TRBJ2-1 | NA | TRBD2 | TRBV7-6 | TGTGCCAGCAGCTACCCCGGACTAGCGGACAATGAGCAGTTCTTC | CASSYPGLADNEQFF
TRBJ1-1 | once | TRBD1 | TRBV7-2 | TGTGCCAGCAGGCAACCCCGGACAGGGGCAGGGACTGAAGCTTTCTTT | CASRQPRTGAGTEAFF
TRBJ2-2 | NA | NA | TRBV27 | TGTGCCAGCAGTTTGAACAGATACACCGGGGAGCTGTTTTTT | CASSLNRYTGELFF
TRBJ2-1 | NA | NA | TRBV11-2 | TGTGCCAGCAGCTTACTAACCGGTCGGTCCTACAATGAGCAGTTCTTC | CASSLLTGRSYNEQFF
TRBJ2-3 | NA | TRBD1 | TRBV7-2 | TGTGCCAGCAGCCGACAGGGGCCAGATACGCAGTATTTT | CASSRQGPDTQYF
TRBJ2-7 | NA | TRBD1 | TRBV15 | TGTGCCACCAGCCCCGGGACAGGGGCCTCTTACGAGCAGTACTTC | CATSPGTGASYEQYF
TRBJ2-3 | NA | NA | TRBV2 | TGTGCCAGCAGGCCAACGCCTACTAGCTACCTCACAGATACGCAGTATTTT | CASRPTPTSYLTDTQYF
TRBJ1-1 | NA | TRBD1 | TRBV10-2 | TGCGCCAGCAGTTGGGGACAGAGGGACACTGAAGCTTTCTTT | CASSWGQRDTEAFF
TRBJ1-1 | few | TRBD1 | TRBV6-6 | TGTGCCAGCAGCCCCACGGGACAGGGGAACACTGAAGCTTTCTTT | CASSPTGQGNTEAFF
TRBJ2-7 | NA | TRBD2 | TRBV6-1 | TGTGCCAGTCGGACTAGCGGGACCGACGAGCAGTACTTC | CASRTSGTDEQYF
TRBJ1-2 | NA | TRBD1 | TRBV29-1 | TGCAGCGTTGAAGGGACAGGGGGCACGCGGGGCTACACCTTC | CSVEGTGGTRGYTF
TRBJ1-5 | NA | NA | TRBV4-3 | TGCGCCAGCAGCCAAGATCGGTTCGCCCAGCCCCAGCATTTT | CASSQDRFAQPQHF